A single sample is the source of the 19 T cell receptor beta chains below, sequenced in a study of blood T cell repertoires in COVID-19. Sequencing was performed with immunoSEQ multiplex PCR; in TCRdb, only in-frame clones are kept and a portion is missing. In the table there are around 80,000 clones, about 80% of which are singletons. What was sequenced was peripheral blood. Receptors originate from a human donor in a cohort sampled during active COVID-19.

V and J are TRBV7-8 and TRBJ1-1; D not resolved. The ends were cut back, 1 base at V and 3 bases at J, with 9 bases in the middle. Per the germline V gene, CDR1 is SGHVS and CDR2 is FQNEAQ. The CDR3 has 14 residues. The CDR3, as DNA: TGTGCCAGCAGCTTAGGAGGGATCGACACTGAAGCTTTCTTT. Protein: CASSLGGIDTEAFF.

This chain joins TRBV5-1 and TRBJ2-1, with D hard to call. Germline loops: CDR1 SGHRS, CDR2 YFSETQ. V was shortened by 2 bases and J by 1 base, with 4 bases between the two germline ends. CDR3 length: 13 amino acids. CDR3 nucleotide sequence: TGCGCCAGCAGCTTACAGTCCTACAATGAGCAGTTCTTC. This encodes CASSLQSYNEQFF.

The J gene is TRBJ1-3, the V gene TRBV2; 9 bases align to TRBD1. From germline, CDR1 is SNHLY and CDR2 FYNNEI. The CDR3 is made up of 15 amino acids. V trimming: 6 bases; J trimming: 3 bases; junction bases outside the gene matches: 6. The CDR3 nucleotides are TGTGCCAGCAGCATTCTGACAGGGGGTGGAAACACCATATATTTT. Protein product: CASSILTGGGNTIYF. The whole variable domain, filled in from reference TRBV2 and TRBJ1-3, reads EPEVTQTPSHQVTQMGQEVILRCVPISNHLYFYWYRQILGQKVEFLVSFYNNEISEKSEIFDDQFSVERPDGSNFTLKIRSTKLEDSAMYFCASSILTGGGNTIYFGEGSWLTVV.

This chain joins TRBV2 and TRBJ2-7, with 10 bases identical to TRBD2. From germline, CDR1 is SNHLY and CDR2 FYNNEI. This CDR3 is built from 15 residues. J gave up 1 base and V 4 bases, and 4 bases lay outside the gene matches. This CDR3 is CASSVASGSSYEQYF. In DNA, the CDR3 is TGTGCCAGCAGTGTGGCTAGCGGGAGTTCCTACGAGCAGTACTTC.

This rearrangement joins TRBV6-6 to TRBJ1-1; D gene uncertain. The CDR3 runs to 16 residues. Germline-derived CDR1 and CDR2 are MNHNY and SVGAGI (reference sequence). V lost 0 bases, J lost 1 base, and 12 bases lay in between. CDR3 region: CASSYSIQFANTEAFF. For the CDR3, the DNA is TGTGCCAGCAGTTACTCGATCCAGTTTGCGAACACTGAAGCTTTCTTT.

The chain links TRBV18 to TRBJ1-5; TRBD1 matches at 10 bases. Germline CDR1 KGHSH, CDR2 LQKENI. The CDR3 is made up of 18 amino acids. V shed 3 bases, J shed 7 bases, and the junction held 15 bases outside the gene matches. CDR3 coding DNA: TGTGCCAGCTCACCGACAACGGCTGCGGGACAGGGGAGCCAGCCCCAGCATTTT. It translates to CASSPTTAAGQGSQPQHF.

This clone has only a few counts. The rearrangement joins TRBV18 to TRBJ1-6; the D gene is possibly TRBD1 (6 bases). The germline gives CDR1 KGHSH, CDR2 LQKENI. The CDR3 covers 15 residues. Trimming took 2 bases from V and 9 from J, leaving 14 bases between them. The CDR3 loop reads CASSPEGVGGSPLHF. The CDR3 region has the DNA TGTGCCAGCTCACCAGAGGGGGTAGGGGGTTCACCCCTCCACTTT. The full variable domain, in which reference TRBV18 and TRBJ1-6 provide the parts outside the CDR3, is NAGVMQNPRHLVRRRGQEARLRCSPMKGHSHVYWYRQLPEEGLKFMVYLQKENIIDESGMPKERFSAEFPKEGPSILRIQQVVRGDSAAYFCASSPEGVGGSPLHFGNGTRLTVT.

This clone was detected a few times. The chain employs TRBV7-3 and TRBJ2-1; D gene ambiguous. This CDR3 has 13 amino acids. Germline loops: CDR1 SGHTA, CDR2 FQGTGA. Trimming took off 5 bases at V and 6 bases at J, with 11 bases between the two ends. CDR3 DNA: TGTGCCAGCAGCCCTAAATCCGGCAATGAGCAGTTCTTC. Protein: CASSPKSGNEQFF. Variable domain in full (rest from reference TRBV7-3 and TRBJ2-1): GAGVSQTPSNKVTEKGKYVELRCDPISGHTALYWYRQSLGQGPEFLIYFQGTGAADDSGLPNDRFFAVRPEGSVSTLKIQRTERGDSAVYLCASSPKSGNEQFFGPGTRLTVL.

This clone was observed a few times. This chain links TRBV19 with TRBJ1-3; 7 bases are shared with TRBD1. Germline V gene lookup returns CDR1 LNHDA and CDR2 SQIVND (reference sequence). V shed 8 bases, J shed 0 bases, and the junction held 7 bases outside the gene matches. The CDR3 is made up of 15 amino acids. The CDR3 loop is CASHADRFSGNTIYF. The CDR3 DNA is TGTGCCAGTCATGCGGACAGGTTCTCTGGAAACACCATATATTTT.

The chain employs TRBV18 and TRBJ2-3, with D maybe TRBD2 (6 bases). Trimming shortened V by 0 bases and J by 1 base, and 14 bases separated the two germline ends. This CDR3 region has 17 residues. CDR1 KGHSH and CDR2 LQKENI come from the germline V gene. The CDR3 DNA reads TGTGCCAGCTCACCACCGAAGGGTAGCGGACGCACAGATACGCAGTATTTT. It is translated as CASSPPKGSGRTDTQYF. The whole variable domain, filled in from reference TRBV18 and TRBJ2-3, reads NAGVMQNPRHLVRRRGQEARLRCSPMKGHSHVYWYRQLPEEGLKFMVYLQKENIIDESGMPKERFSAEFPKEGPSILRIQQVVRGDSAAYFCASSPPKGSGRTDTQYFGPGTRLTVL.

The J gene is TRBJ2-1, the V gene TRBV7-2; D is possibly TRBD2 (5 bases). Germline V gene sequence: CDR1 SGHTA, CDR2 FQGNSA. The CDR3 is 16 amino acids. Trimming took 4 bases from V and 11 from J, leaving 24 bases between them. The chain's CDR3 is CASSSRAANILGKQFF. In DNA form, the CDR3 reads TGTGCCAGCAGCTCCCGAGCGGCTAACATTCTCGGGAAGCAGTTCTTC.

The chain carries TRBV7-3 and TRBJ2-3; 11 nucleotides line up with TRBD2. Germline CDR1 SGHTA, CDR2 FQGTGA. With V trimmed by 6 bases and J by 3 bases, 5 bases remained unmatched. The length of the CDR3 is 15 residues. CDR3 loop: CASRGGLAETDTQYF. The DNA of the CDR3 is TGTGCCAGCAGGGGGGGACTAGCGGAAACAGATACGCAGTATTTT.

This clone was found a few times. The V and J genes are TRBV2 and TRBJ2-7; 7 nucleotides line up with TRBD2. The V gene end was trimmed by 5 bases and the J gene end by 6 bases; junction bases not matched to a gene: 1. CDR3 length: 11 residues. Germline assignment: CDR1 SNHLY and CDR2 FYNNEI. The CDR3 DNA reads TGTGCCAGCAGTAGCGGGATCGAGCAGTACTTC. Translating gives CASSSGIEQYF.

The rearrangement uses TRBV11-2 and TRBJ2-3; 12 bases map to TRBD2. The length of the CDR3 is 16 residues. The V gene end was trimmed by 7 bases and the J gene end by 4 bases; junction bases not matched to a gene: 9. Germline CDR1 SGHAT, CDR2 FQNNGV. CDR3 sequence (DNA): TGTGCCAGCACCCCATTTCCTAGCGGGGGGGCAGATACGCAGTATTTT. This codes for CASTPFPSGGADTQYF.

This sequence joins TRBV6-4 and TRBJ1-1; no definite D call. Trimming removed 6 bases at V and 6 bases at J, with 17 bases between. Per germline, CDR1 MRHNA and CDR2 SNTAGT. This CDR3 has 14 amino acids. Written as DNA, the CDR3 is TGTGCCAGCAGGACGGGCTTGGGGAGCTCTGAAGCTTTCTTT. Translated, it gives CASRTGLGSSEAFF.

This clone appeared a single time. CDR3 DNA: TGTGCCAGCAGCCAGGAACTAACTTCCTACAATGAGCAGTTCTTC. It is translated as CASSQELTSYNEQFF. The J gene is TRBJ2-1, the V gene TRBV3-1 (or the pseudogene TRBV3-2); D gene ambiguous. Trimming cost V 3 bases and J 1 base, with 10 bases left between them. Germline V gene lookup returns CDR1 LGHDT and CDR2 YNNKEL (reference sequence). The CDR3 has 15 residues.

This clone was picked up one time. J is TRBJ2-1 and V is TRBV5-1, with 8 bases lining up with TRBD2. The CDR3 extends over 15 amino acids. The germline CDR1 and CDR2 sequences are SGHRS and YFSETQ. Trimming at V came to 1 base and at J to 7 bases, leaving 7 bases not matched to a gene. The CDR3 loop reads CASSLLRGGRNEQFF. CDR3 sequence (DNA): TGCGCCAGCAGCTTGCTTCGGGGGGGAAGGAATGAGCAGTTCTTC. Supplemented by reference TRBV5-1 and TRBJ2-1, the full variable domain reads KAGVTQTPRYLIKTRGQQVTLSCSPISGHRSVSWYQQTPGQGLQFLFEYFSETQRNKGNFPGRFSGRQFSNSRSEMNVSTLELGDSALYLCASSLLRGGRNEQFFGPGTRLTVL.

V and J are TRBV5-4 and TRBJ2-5; possibly TRBD2 for D (5 bases). This CDR3 has 13 amino acids. V lost 3 bases, J lost 9 bases, and 15 bases lay in between. Germline CDR1 and CDR2: SGHNT and YYREEE (reference sequence). The CDR3 DNA sequence: TGTGCCAGCAGCTGGGCCTCAGAGAGGGCCCAGTACTTC. Translated: CASSWASERAQYF.

This clone has just a few counts. The DNA for the CDR3 is TGTGCCAGCACCCTAATCCGTGGCGGTGAGCAGTTCTTC. This codes for CASTLIRGGEQFF. The chain recombines TRBV7-3 with TRBJ2-1, with D unresolved. The CDR3 length is 13 residues. The V end was cut by 7 bases, the J end by 9 bases, with 16 bases between. Germline loops: CDR1 SGHTA, CDR2 FQGTGA.